This T cell receptor (beta chain) was documented in a study of blood T cell repertoires in COVID-19. Study-wide background: The United States, Italy and Spain were the sources of the acute and convalescent COVID-19 samples.

Deletions cut 4 bases from V and 7 bases from J, with 14 bases between. This CDR3 has 14 amino acids. CDR1 and CDR2 (germline): SNHLY, FYNNEI. Generated by immunoSEQ multiplex PCR, the TCRdb table keeps only in-frame clones and is missing some. This sample has over 200,000 clones, with approximately 90% found just once. The material sequenced was peripheral blood. This sequence was found in a man aged 55 to 69 with COVID-19, enrolled during active disease. The J gene is TRBJ2-1, the V gene TRBV2, with D maybe TRBD2 (6 bases). CDR3 sequence (DNA): TGTGCCAGCAGTGTACTGCCGGGGAGGAATGAGCAGTTCTTC. Translating it yields CASSVLPGRNEQFF. The full variable domain, completed using reference TRBV2 and TRBJ2-1, is EPEVTQTPSHQVTQMGQEVILRCVPISNHLYFYWYRQILGQKVEFLVSFYNNEISEKSEIFDDQFSVERPDGSNFTLKIRSTKLEDSAMYFCASSVLPGRNEQFFGPGTRLTVL.